This passage covers 26 T cell receptor beta chains from one sample sequenced in a study of shared clonotypes between healthy human individuals. Naive CD8 cells lacked CD45RO, underwent positive selection for CCR7 and left out terminally differentiated effector memory CD45RA+ cells. Sequencing was performed with immunoSEQ multiplex PCR; in TCRdb, only in-frame clones are kept and a portion is missing. The data hold millions of clones, with 85% to 95% observed a single time. Sequencing was done on a sample of naive CD8+ T cells from PBMCs. These receptors were collected from a man aged 18 to 30 in good health. Some clones in this sample may be carry-over from other donors' samples.

In its sample, this clone was seen a few times. The chain joins TRBV10-1 to TRBJ1-3; D is uncertain. Trimming left V 6 bases short and J 9 bases short, with 21 bases between. Germline assignment: CDR1 WNHNN and CDR2 SYGVQD (reference sequence). The length of the CDR3 is 15 residues. The CDR3 here is CASSPPMAVCRTIYF. CDR3 nucleotides: TGCGCCAGCAGCCCCCCCATGGCGGTTTGTCGCACCATATATTTT.

This chain links TRBV7-9 with TRBJ2-1, with TRBD2 matching over 8 bases. The CDR3 totals 17 residues. Germline values: CDR1 SEHNR, CDR2 FQNEAQ (reference sequence). The J segment lost 0 bases and the V segment lost 1 base, leaving 5 bases of the junction unmatched. The CDR3 bases are TGTGCCAGCAGCTTAGAACTAGCGGTAAACTCCTACAATGAGCAGTTCTTC. This codes for CASSLELAVNSYNEQFF.

This chain connects TRBV10-2 to TRBJ2-7; D unclear. Germline V CDR1 and CDR2: WSHSY, SAAADI. The V end lost 4 bases, the J end lost 3 bases, and 13 bases lay between the germline ends. The length of the CDR3 is 14 residues. DNA for the CDR3: TGCGCCAGCAGTGCCTTGTCTAAGTACTACGAGCAGTACTTC. It yields the protein CASSALSKYYEQYF.

The chain is built from TRBV6-5 and TRBJ1-1, with D tentatively TRBD1 (5 bases). CDR1 MNHEY and CDR2 SVGAGI come from the germline V gene. Trimming removed 8 bases at V and 4 bases at J, with 14 bases between. The CDR3 extends over 13 amino acids. DNA for the CDR3: TGTGCCAGCTTCCCGGTCGGGGGCACTGAAGCTTTCTTT. Its protein product is CASFPVGGTEAFF.

The J gene is TRBJ1-5, the V gene TRBV23-1, with 8 bases identical to TRBD1. TRBV23-1 is labeled an ORF, and its function is uncertain. This CDR3 has 15 amino acids. With V trimmed by 5 bases and J by 1 base, 4 bases remained unmatched. CDR3 DNA sequence: TGCGCCAGCAGTTCTAGGGACAGGAGCAATCAGCCCCAGCATTTT. Translated: CASSSRDRSNQPQHF.

The rearrangement links TRBV19 to TRBJ2-7; 10 bases match TRBD2. V shed 3 bases and J 5 bases; nucleotides not matched to a gene: 7. CDR1 is LNHDA, CDR2 SQIVND, per germline (reference sequence). CDR3 length equals 15 residues. CDR3 loop: CASSISSGSGNEQYF. CDR3 in DNA: TGTGCCAGTAGTATCTCTAGCGGGAGCGGGAACGAGCAGTACTTC.

A single count supports this clone. The chain employs TRBV28 and TRBJ2-7, with D possibly being TRBD1 (5 bases). The CDR3 runs to 14 residues. Germline CDR1 MDHEN, CDR2 SYDVKM. V was trimmed by 6 bases and J by 10 bases, leaving 22 bases between them. The CDR3, as DNA: TGTGCCAGCAGACCCCTGGGGCAATTAAGGGAACAGTACTTC. It yields the protein CASRPLGQLREQYF.

The J gene is TRBJ2-7, the V gene TRBV12-5; 9 bases align to TRBD2. The CDR3 is 14 amino acids. V lost 7 bases to trimming and J lost 2 bases; unmatched junction nucleotides: 6. CDR1 and CDR2 (germline): LGHNT, FRNRAP. The CDR3 sequence: CASALAGAPYEQYF. The CDR3 region has the DNA TGTGCTAGTGCTTTAGCGGGGGCCCCCTACGAGCAGTACTTC.

V usage is TRBV19 and J usage is TRBJ2-3; D ambiguous. Germline V gene data show CDR1 as LNHDA and CDR2 as SQIVND (reference sequence). Trimming removed 1 base from V and 9 bases from J, with 8 bases in between. This CDR3 comprises 12 residues. The CDR3 coding sequence is TGTGCCAGTAGTATAGTGGGCCGGACGCAGTATTTT. Its protein product is CASSIVGRTQYF.

The chain joins TRBV29-1 to TRBJ2-4, with a tentative D call TRBD1 (6 bases). Germline CDR1 is SQVTM and CDR2 is ANQGSEA. The CDR3 runs 13 residues. Between the trimmed V and J ends, which lost 7 bases and 1 base, there was a span of 11 bases. CDR3 residues: CSAKRGAKNIQYF. The DNA of the CDR3 is TGCAGCGCAAAGAGGGGGGCCAAAAACATTCAGTACTTC.

The V gene is TRBV5-1, the J gene TRBJ2-1, with 9 bases fitting TRBD2. Germline CDR1 SGHRS, CDR2 YFSETQ. The CDR3 sequence is 14 residues long. The V gene end was trimmed by 6 bases and the J gene end by 5 bases; junction bases not matched to a gene: 6. This CDR3 is CASMGAGGDNEQFF. CDR3 DNA: TGCGCCAGCATGGGGGCGGGAGGGGACAATGAGCAGTTCTTC.

V is TRBV28 and J is TRBJ2-3; no clear D gene. There are 13 residues in the CDR3. The V gene lost 5 bases and the J gene lost 6 bases, with 12 bases spanning the gap. In germline, CDR1 is MDHEN, CDR2 SYDVKM. The CDR3 region has the DNA TGTGCCAGCAGTCCCAGAAACCCTGATACGCAGTATTTT. The encoded protein is CASSPRNPDTQYF.

The chain carries TRBV29-1 and TRBJ2-1, with 7 bases identical to TRBD1. V lost 7 bases, J lost 4 bases, and 7 bases stayed unmatched. This CDR3 comprises 13 residues. CDR1 is SQVTM and CDR2 is ANQGSEA in the germline V gene. CDR3 nucleotide sequence: TGCAGCGGGACCCCGGGACAGTACAATGAGCAGTTCTTC. Protein sequence: CSGTPGQYNEQFF.

The chain is built from TRBV4-1 and TRBJ1-2; D uncertain. The CDR3 is 16 residues long. Deletions cut 3 bases from V and 0 bases from J, with 14 bases between. Germline V gene lookup returns CDR1 MGHRA and CDR2 YSYEKL. The CDR3 coding sequence is TGCGCCAGCAGCCAGGATGTGGGCCCCACTAACTATGGCTACACCTTC. Its translation is CASSQDVGPTNYGYTF.

The rearrangement uses TRBV7-8 and TRBJ2-7; D uncertain. The CDR3 extends over 12 amino acids. Germline V lookup: CDR1 SGHVS, CDR2 FQNEAQ. V lost 1 base to trimming and J lost 7 bases, with 8 bases between them. The CDR3 reads CASSLGSWEQYF. The CDR3 DNA sequence: TGTGCCAGCAGCTTAGGGTCGTGGGAGCAGTACTTC. Together with reference TRBV7-8 and TRBJ2-7, the CDR3 gives the full variable domain: GAGVSQSPRYKVAKRGQDVALRCDPISGHVSLFWYQQALGQGPEFLTYFQNEAQLDKSGLPSDRFFAERPEGSVSTLKIQRTQQEDSAVYLCASSLGSWEQYFGPGTRLTVT.

This chain joins TRBV4-2 and TRBJ2-5; 9 bases agree with TRBD1. The CDR3 loop spans 17 amino acids. J lost 5 bases, V lost 0 bases, and 10 bases had no gene match. In germline, CDR1 is LGHNA, CDR2 YNFKEQ. CDR3 sequence reads: CASSQEAGQGHLETQYF. The CDR3 DNA follows: TGTGCCAGCAGCCAAGAGGCGGGACAGGGACACTTGGAGACCCAGTACTTC.

This chain's CDR3 is CASSFLAGDPDTQYF. CDR3 nucleotides: TGTGCCAGCAGTTTTCTAGCGGGAGATCCAGATACGCAGTATTTT. The chain carries TRBV27 and TRBJ2-3; 10 positions agree with TRBD2. V dropped 3 bases and J dropped 4; count of bases not matched to a gene: 4. Germline-derived CDR1 and CDR2 are MNHEY and SMNVEV (reference sequence). The CDR3 sequence is 15 residues long.

This chain links TRBV9 with TRBJ2-1; 11 bases line up with TRBD2. V was pared by 4 bases and J by 8 bases, with 8 bases of the junction left unmatched. The CDR3 totals 15 residues. Germline V gene data show CDR1 as SGDLS and CDR2 as YYNGEE. CDR3 nucleotide sequence: TGTGCCAGCAGCAGTAGCGGGAGGGTTAGCGATGAGCAGTTCTTC. Amino acids: CASSSSGRVSDEQFF.

The chain carries TRBV10-1 and TRBJ1-1; D may be TRBD1 (5 bases). Deletions cut 0 bases from V and 1 base from J, with 9 bases between. Germline CDR1 and CDR2: WNHNN and SYGVQD (reference sequence). The CDR3 has 15 residues. CDR3 DNA sequence: TGCGCCAGCAGTGAGTCGCTGGGGGGGAACACTGAAGCTTTCTTT. It translates to CASSESLGGNTEAFF.

Comment on this clone: Other DNA sequences in the same sample also yield this CDR3. This chain connects TRBV5-4 to TRBJ2-7; weak D call: TRBD1 (5 bases). The CDR3 extends over 13 amino acids. Germline CDR1 SGHNT, CDR2 YYREEE (reference sequence). The ends were cut back, 0 bases at V and 4 bases at J, with 8 bases in the middle. Here the CDR3 reads CASSLGGFYEQYF. The CDR3 coding sequence is TGTGCCAGCAGCTTGGGGGGCTTTTACGAGCAGTACTTC.

This rearrangement joins TRBV27 to TRBJ2-1; 14 nucleotides agree with TRBD2. J was trimmed by 2 bases and V by 4 bases; bases with no gene match: 10. Germline CDR1 reads MNHEY; CDR2 reads SMNVEV (reference sequence). CDR3 length: 19 amino acids. CDR3 DNA sequence: TGTGCCAGCAGTTACGGGACTAGCGGGAGCGCCCGTGCCTACAATGAGCAGTTCTTC. Translating it yields CASSYGTSGSARAYNEQFF.

A single count supports this clone. The chain joins TRBV9 to TRBJ2-7, with 8 positions matching TRBD1. The V and J ends lost 0 bases and 5 bases, in that order; junction bases with no gene match: 7. The CDR3 loop spans 15 amino acids. Germline V gene data show CDR1 as SGDLS and CDR2 as YYNGEE. The CDR3 loop is CASSVADRATHEQYF. In DNA form, the CDR3 reads TGTGCCAGCAGCGTAGCGGACAGGGCGACCCACGAGCAGTACTTC. The entire variable domain, with the rest obtained from reference TRBV9 and TRBJ2-7, is as follows: DSGVTQTPKHLITATGQRVTLRCSPRSGDLSVYWYQQSLDQGLQFLIQYYNGEERAKGNILERFSAQQFPDLHSELNLSSLELGDSALYFCASSVADRATHEQYFGPGTRLTVT.

This clone is a singleton in its sample. The chain uses TRBV27 and TRBJ2-1; 7 positions agree with TRBD2. Germline V gene sequence: CDR1 MNHEY, CDR2 SMNVEV (reference sequence). V lost 4 bases, J lost 2 bases, and 5 bases stayed unmatched. This CDR3 is 15 amino acids long. As DNA, the CDR3 is TGTGCCAGCAGTTGGGAGGGAGTTGCCTACAATGAGCAGTTCTTC. This gives the protein CASSWEGVAYNEQFF.

This CDR3 is CASSTTLSAMAQYF. The CDR3 DNA follows: TGTGCCAGTAGTACCACGCTCAGCGCGATGGCGCAGTATTTT. This chain joins TRBV19 and TRBJ2-3; D gene uncertain. The CDR3 runs to 14 residues. V lost 4 bases and J 10 bases, leaving 18 bases between the germline ends. From germline, CDR1 is LNHDA and CDR2 SQIVND (reference sequence). Together with reference TRBV19 and TRBJ2-3, the CDR3 gives the full variable domain: DGGITQSPKYLFRKEGQNVTLSCEQNLNHDAMYWYRQDPGQGLRLIYYSQIVNDFQKGDIAEGYSVSREKKESFPLTVTSAQKNPTAFYLCASSTTLSAMAQYFGPGTRLTVL.

For the CDR3, the DNA is TGTGCCAGCGACGAGCGGGAGGATCACACCGGGGAGCTGTTTTTT. It yields the protein CASDEREDHTGELFF. The chain joins TRBV28 to TRBJ2-2; 9 bases are shared with TRBD2. Germline assignment: CDR1 MDHEN and CDR2 SYDVKM. Trimming at V came to 8 bases and at J to 3 bases, leaving 7 bases not matched to a gene. The CDR3 consists of 15 residues.

The J gene is TRBJ2-2, the V gene TRBV19; D may be TRBD1 (8 bases). Deletions cut 6 bases from V and 6 bases from J, with 14 bases between. This CDR3 spans 14 amino acids. Germline CDR1 LNHDA, CDR2 SQIVND (reference sequence). In nucleotides, the CDR3 is TGTGCCAGTAGGGGAGGGACAGGTCCCGGGGAGCTGTTTTTT. This gives the protein CASRGGTGPGELFF.